The entry below gives a single T cell receptor beta chain sequence along with its context. Its specificity is not known. This entry comes from a study of siplizumab effects on memory and regulatory T cells. Study observations and caveats: No functional test confirmed suppression by proliferating siplizumab-culture Tregs. The study found that siplizumab significantly reduced alloreactive sequences traceable to unstimulated CD4+ memory cells. Of the alloreactive clones, only a minor fraction mapped to unstimulated subsets. The study found naive T cells seemingly more diverse than memory cells and seemingly major alloresponse contributors.

TCRdb keeps only in-frame clones here, not all; method: immunoSEQ multiplex PCR. Of 100,000 or so clones in the sample, 92% were seen once. This CDR3 spans 14 amino acids. The germline CDR1 and CDR2 sequences are MNHNS and SASEGT. V was cut by 6 bases and J by 3 bases, with 12 bases left in between. The sample was Tregs sorted from blood. The chain carries TRBV6-1 and TRBJ1-5; weak D call: TRBD1 (6 bases). This clonotype originated in a human donor in good health. The CDR3 sequence is CASRPGGINQPQHF. The CDR3 coding sequence is TGTGCCAGCAGGCCCGGGGGCATCAATCAGCCCCAGCATTTT.